The T cell receptor beta chain described here comes from a study of T cell responses to AZD1222 COVID-19 vaccine (dated by TCRdb to the early 2020s). Regarding the research as a whole: AZD1222 recipients with second doses at about 4 weeks or about 12 weeks were pooled, because spike-specific TCR depth and breadth did not differ between schedules. Trial participants were enrolled into age subgroups of 18-55, 56-69 and 70-plus years, which contained 148, 28 and 57 TCR-sequenced participants, respectively. A total of 233 trial participants underwent TCR sequencing, of whom 207 received two doses of AZD1222 and roughly 25 received two doses of the MenACWY control vaccine.

Study-wide findings and limitations: Participants were mostly white British and included more females than males, and it was suggested by the authors that clonal diversity may have been underestimated. The 56-69-year group was small, and its depth increase did not reach significance, likely because of low power. Only six AZD1222 recipients were SARS-CoV-2 seropositive at baseline, limiting conclusions about previously exposed vaccinees. No day 14 peak-response samples were available, so repertoires were characterized only after the peak T cell response. After two AZD1222 doses, spike-specific TCR breadth and depth were significantly higher than at day 0 and than in MenACWY recipients. The whole spike protein was spanned by vaccine-associated CD4 TCRs, and dominant responses were seen in regions 160-218 and 743-854. Reportedly, almost half of the unique spike-specific TCRs recognized epitopes lying outside the regions that are mutated in the B.1.351 and B.1.1.7 variants.

The sample's time point label is to be understood as: baseline before first vaccination. The vaccinee samples were drawn from two UK trials, COV001 and COV002, one of which was a single-blind randomized controlled phase 2/3 trial testing AZD1222 (ChAdOx1 nCoV-19) in healthy adults. For TCRbeta chain sequencing, PBMC samples were collected from trial participants at day 0 and at day 28 after the second dose. As regards this clone: It has no known antigen specificity. At one end, the junction sequence differs from germline, possibly due to a read error.

The germline V gene encodes CDR1 LGHDT and CDR2 YNNKEL (reference sequence). Including the terminal cysteine and phenylalanine, the CDR3 comprises 14 residues. Only CDR3 DNA remains: 42 bases, in frame from the first base. The CDR3 regions of human TCRbeta chains were subjected to immunosequencing. Concerning the study's data processing: TCRs in the repertoires were compared against a reference library of SARS-CoV-2-specific TCRs that had been generated with the MIRA antigen-specificity platform. Breadth was defined as the fraction of unique TCRs that were SARS-CoV-2-associated. Depth was defined as the fraction of total T cells that were SARS-CoV-2-associated. Each spike-specific TCR was assigned to its reactive spike region and to a CD4 or CD8 class using the MIRA data. Log10-transformed breadth and depth values were compared by one-way ANOVA with Sidak's multiple comparisons tests. Drawn from immuneACCESS, this table holds only the in-frame rearrangements with V and J called that TCRdb kept. Clones are partly lost; checked studies trace under half to an unresolved V gene and leave the rest unexplained. That table furnishes V, J and clone size, whereas the DNA furnished D and trimming. The sample data list about 140,000 clones, and around 90% of these were observed just once. The top ten clonotypes cover approximately 5.7% of the sample.

The starting material was peripheral blood, obtained on day 0 of AZD1222 vaccination. The receptor's source is an adult in good health. The chain joins TRBV3-1 (or the pseudogene TRBV3-2) to TRBJ1-1; the D segment could be TRBD1, given 5 matching bases. Here the CDR3 is given as CASSQDGANAEAFF. The bases are TGTGCCAGCAGCCAAGACGGGGCGAACGCTGAAGCTTTCTTT.